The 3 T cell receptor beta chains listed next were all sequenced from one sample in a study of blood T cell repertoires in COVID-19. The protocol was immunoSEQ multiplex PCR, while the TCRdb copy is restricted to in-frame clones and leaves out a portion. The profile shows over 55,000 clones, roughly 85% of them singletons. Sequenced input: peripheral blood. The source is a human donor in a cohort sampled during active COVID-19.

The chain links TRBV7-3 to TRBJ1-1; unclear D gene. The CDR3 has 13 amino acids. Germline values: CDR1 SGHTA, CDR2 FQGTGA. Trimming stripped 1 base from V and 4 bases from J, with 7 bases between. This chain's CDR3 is CASSLKSGTEAFF. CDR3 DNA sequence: TGTGCCAGCAGCTTAAAGAGTGGCACTGAAGCTTTCTTT.

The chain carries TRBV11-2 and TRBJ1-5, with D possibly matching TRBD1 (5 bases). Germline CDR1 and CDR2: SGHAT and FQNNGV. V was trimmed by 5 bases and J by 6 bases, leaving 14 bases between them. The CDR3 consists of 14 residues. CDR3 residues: CASSPGGVIQPQHF. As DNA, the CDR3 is TGTGCCAGCAGCCCGGGGGGTGTGATTCAGCCCCAGCATTTT.

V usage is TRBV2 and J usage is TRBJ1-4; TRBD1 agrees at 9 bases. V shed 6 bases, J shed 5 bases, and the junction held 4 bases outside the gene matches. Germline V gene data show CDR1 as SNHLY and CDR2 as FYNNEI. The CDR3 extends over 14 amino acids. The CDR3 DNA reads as TGTGCCAGCAGGTGGACAGGGGTGAATGAAAAACTGTTTTTT. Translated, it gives CASRWTGVNEKLFF.